The 18 T cell receptor beta chains reported below all come from one sample, sequenced in a study of blood T cell repertoires in COVID-19. Produced via immunoSEQ multiplex PCR; TCRdb's table is partial and in-frame only. The table lists 95,000 to 110,000 clones, more than 75% of them singletons. Sequencing was done on a sample of peripheral blood. The source of these receptors is a human donor in a cohort sampled during active COVID-19.

This chain's CDR3 is CSVDETGTGETQYF. In DNA, the CDR3 is TGCAGCGTCGACGAGACAGGGACTGGGGAGACCCAGTACTTC. The chain is built from TRBV29-1 and TRBJ2-5; TRBD1 is a possible D gene (7 bases). CDR1 SQVTM and CDR2 ANQGSEA come from the germline V gene. V dropped 6 bases and J dropped 5 bases, with 19 bases sitting between them. The CDR3 is 14 residues long.

The DNA for the CDR3 is TGTGCCAGCAGCTACGGGACTAGCGCGTCCTACGAGCAGTACTTC. Protein sequence: CASSYGTSASYEQYF. The chain carries TRBV7-8 and TRBJ2-7; TRBD2 matches at 10 bases. In germline, CDR1 is SGHVS, CDR2 FQNEAQ. V trimming: 4 bases; J trimming: 1 base; junction bases outside the gene matches: 4. The CDR3 sequence is 15 residues long.

With regard to this clone: Its ends do not fully match the called genes, so a read error is possible. The chain carries TRBV6-1 and TRBJ2-7, with 10 bases matching TRBD2. The CDR3 contains 15 residues. The germline V gene encodes CDR1 MNHNS and CDR2 SASEGT. The CDR3 reads CASSEGLADSYEQYF. The CDR3 bases are TGTGCCAGCAGCGAAGGACTAGCGGACTCCTACGAGCAGTACTTC.

The J gene is TRBJ2-2, the V gene TRBV27; D may be TRBD2 (6 bases). Per the germline V gene, CDR1 is MNHEY and CDR2 is SMNVEV (reference sequence). The CDR3 contains 15 residues. Between the trimmed V and J ends, which lost 5 bases and 2 bases, there was a span of 12 bases. Here the CDR3 reads CASSPHGTNTGELFF. The CDR3 DNA sequence: TGTGCCAGCAGTCCCCATGGGACTAACACCGGGGAGCTGTTTTTT.

V usage is TRBV7-2 and J usage is TRBJ2-5; D is undetermined. CDR1 and CDR2 from the germline V gene are SGHTA and FQGNSA. The CDR3 extends over 13 amino acids. Trimming pared 1 base from V and 4 bases from J, leaving 7 bases between. CDR3 loop: CASSLDSPETQYF. The CDR3 DNA sequence: TGTGCCAGCAGCTTAGACAGCCCAGAGACCCAGTACTTC.

This clone appeared a single time. This chain uses TRBV6-5 with TRBJ2-1; 8 bases are a match to TRBD1. The CDR3 is made up of 15 amino acids. CDR1 is MNHEY and CDR2 is SVGAGI in the germline V gene. V trimming: 5 bases; J trimming: 2 bases; junction bases outside the gene matches: 5. The CDR3 DNA reads TGTGCCAGCAGTCCTGGACAGGGCCCCTACAATGAGCAGTTCTTC. It translates to CASSPGQGPYNEQFF.

The chain joins TRBV4-2 to TRBJ2-1, with 10 bases matching TRBD2. Per the germline V gene, CDR1 is LGHNA and CDR2 is YNFKEQ. V lost 0 bases to trimming and J lost 6 bases; unmatched junction nucleotides: 11. This CDR3 comprises 18 residues. CDR3 loop: CASSQDEGRLAGANEQFF. For the CDR3, the DNA is TGTGCCAGCAGCCAAGATGAAGGCCGGCTAGCGGGAGCCAATGAGCAGTTCTTC.

The count of this clone is one. The V call is TRBV5-1, the J call TRBJ1-2; TRBD1 matches at 7 bases. The CDR3 has 16 residues. The J segment lost 0 bases and the V segment lost 3 bases, leaving 8 bases of the junction unmatched. Germline V gene sequence: CDR1 SGHRS, CDR2 YFSETQ. For the CDR3, the DNA is TGCGCCAGCAGCTGGGGGGACAGACAAGCTAACTATGGCTACACCTTC. Residues: CASSWGDRQANYGYTF. The full variable domain, rest sourced from reference TRBV5-1 and TRBJ1-2, is KAGVTQTPRYLIKTRGQQVTLSCSPISGHRSVSWYQQTPGQGLQFLFEYFSETQRNKGNFPGRFSGRQFSNSRSEMNVSTLELGDSALYLCASSWGDRQANYGYTFGSGTRLTVV.

The CDR3 sequence is CASSLVTAEQYF. The CDR3 DNA reads TGTGCCAGCAGCTTAGTGACAGCCGAGCAGTACTTC. This chain joins TRBV11-2 and TRBJ2-7; D may be TRBD1 (5 bases). Germline CDR1 is SGHAT and CDR2 is FQNNGV. Trimming left V 1 base short and J 6 bases short, with 7 bases between. This CDR3 is built from 12 residues.

V and J are TRBV6-1 and TRBJ2-7, with D maybe TRBD2 (6 bases). V lost 3 bases and J 5 bases, leaving 14 bases between the germline ends. The CDR3 is made up of 14 amino acids. Germline V CDR1 and CDR2: MNHNS, SASEGT. CDR3 in amino acids: CASSDSGGVDEQYF. CDR3 sequence (DNA): TGTGCCAGCAGTGATTCCGGGGGAGTGGACGAGCAGTACTTC.

The chain joins TRBV19 to TRBJ2-3, with 9 bases that match TRBD1. V lost 5 bases to trimming and J lost 3 bases; unmatched junction nucleotides: 6. The CDR3 has 15 amino acids. Germline assignment: CDR1 LNHDA and CDR2 SQIVND (reference sequence). CDR3 amino acids: CASSETGGRTDTQYF. For the CDR3, the DNA is TGTGCCAGTAGTGAGACAGGGGGGAGGACAGATACGCAGTATTTT. The variable domain in full, with the rest retrieved from reference TRBV19 and TRBJ2-3, is DGGITQSPKYLFRKEGQNVTLSCEQNLNHDAMYWYRQDPGQGLRLIYYSQIVNDFQKGDIAEGYSVSREKKESFPLTVTSAQKNPTAFYLCASSETGGRTDTQYFGPGTRLTVL.

The rearrangement uses TRBV4-1 and TRBJ2-5, with 12 bases fitting TRBD2. The CDR3 totals 14 residues. CDR1 is MGHRA and CDR2 is YSYEKL in the germline V gene. V dropped 7 bases and J dropped 5; count of bases not matched to a gene: 5. The CDR3 loop reads CASTPGLAGETQYF. The CDR3, as DNA: TGCGCCAGCACACCGGGACTAGCGGGCGAGACCCAGTACTTC.

The chain has TRBV29-1 and TRBJ1-1; no clear D. Germline CDR1 is SQVTM and CDR2 is ANQGSEA. Between the trimmed V and J ends, which lost 0 bases and 1 base, there was a span of 6 bases. CDR3 length: 13 residues. The CDR3 DNA reads TGCAGCGTTGAAGACGGTCGGAACACTGAAGCTTTCTTT. This translates into CSVEDGRNTEAFF. Filled out from reference TRBV29-1 and TRBJ1-1, the complete variable domain reads SAVISQKPSRDICQRGTSLTIQCQVDSQVTMMFWYRQQPGQSLTLIATANQGSEATYESGFVIDKFPISRPNLTFSTLTVSNMSPEDSSIYLCSVEDGRNTEAFFGQGTRLTVV.

The rearrangement joins TRBV16 to TRBJ2-2; 7 nucleotides align to TRBD1. The CDR3 is 13 residues long. Germline V CDR1 and CDR2: KGHSY, FQNENV. V shed 2 bases and J 10 bases; nucleotides not matched to a gene: 4. For the CDR3, the DNA is TGTGCCAGCAGCCAAGACAGGGTAGAGGAGCTGTTTTTT. Amino acid sequence: CASSQDRVEELFF.

In this sample, this clone turned up once. V usage is TRBV6-5 and J usage is TRBJ2-7; perhaps TRBD2 as D (5 bases). CDR3 length: 14 amino acids. The germline CDR1 and CDR2 sequences are MNHEY and SVGAGI. Trimming left V 5 bases short and J 6 bases short, with 17 bases between. In nucleotides, the CDR3 is TGTGCCAGCAGTCTCGACGGGGTATCAGGCGAGCAGTACTTC. Its translation: CASSLDGVSGEQYF.

The chain uses TRBV3-1 (or the pseudogene TRBV3-2) and TRBJ2-1; 7 positions agree with TRBD2. Unmatched junction bases numbered 8, after V lost 5 bases and J lost 1 base. Germline lookup yields CDR1 LGHDT and CDR2 YNNKEL (reference sequence). The CDR3 consists of 16 residues. This chain's CDR3 is CASSGREKRSYNEQFF. CDR3 DNA sequence: TGTGCCAGCAGCGGGCGGGAGAAACGGTCCTACAATGAGCAGTTCTTC.

CDR3 residues: CASSLAGAETQYF. The CDR3 nucleotides are TGTGCCAGCAGCCTGGCAGGGGCGGAGACCCAGTACTTC. The chain uses TRBV11-2 and TRBJ2-5; D is perhaps TRBD1 (6 bases). The ends were cut back, 5 bases at V and 5 bases at J, with 12 bases in the middle. The CDR3 totals 13 residues. CDR1 is SGHAT, CDR2 FQNNGV, per germline.

Details on this clone: At one end, the junction sequence differs from germline, possibly due to a read error. This rearrangement joins TRBV27 to TRBJ2-5, with 7 positions matching TRBD1. The CDR3 has 15 residues. Looked up from germline, CDR1 is MNHEY and CDR2 is SMNVEV (reference sequence). In DNA form, the CDR3 reads TGTGCCAGCAGTTTCTTTCCGGGACAGCAAGAGGCCCAGTACTTC. Residues: CASSFFPGQQEAQYF.